This entry describes one T cell receptor beta chain. Its antigen is currently not known. The input lacks base qualities; no much larger clone sits a single base away. TCR cDNA was synthesized by 5'RACE template switching, through which a universal primer site and unique molecular identifiers were introduced. Priming for cDNA synthesis came from both the TCR alpha and TCR beta constant segments. Two PCR steps were used to amplify libraries, with sample barcodes and sequencing adapters being added in the second step. Sequencing of libraries was performed on Illumina HiSeq 2500 (2x100 bp) or NovaSeq (2x150 bp). On the authors' methods: Reads were demultiplexed and collapsed into UMI consensus sequences with MIGEC, and V(D)J alignment was performed with MiXCR. Using edgeR on replicate PBMC samples, clonotypes were called vaccine-responding if FDR was below 0.01 and the log2 fold change was above 5 up to day 15. CD4 or CD8 identity was assigned to each bulk clonotype according to whether the clonotype was present at higher abundance in the sequenced CD4 repertoire or the sequenced CD8 repertoire. Starting from the raw public reads, TCRdb applied fastp trimming at Q25, assembled clones with MiXCR and retained in-frame beta chains. Rows with a matching CDR3 protein are joined into one entry that keeps the most common DNA and genes. The V and J calls, along with clone size, are taken from TCRdb and not from the paper's own processing. Here the sample has some 550,000 distinct CDR3 sequences; about 19% occur a single time. The leading ten clones occupy roughly an eighth of the sample.

The data were taken from a study of T cells after yellow fever vaccination (dated by TCRdb to about 2019). Study-level background: The SMART-Seq v4 Ultra Low Input RNA kit was used to prepare libraries from fractions with low cell numbers. Bulk PBMC replicates and cell subsets were isolated from blood drawn at multiple timepoints before and after both primary and secondary immunization. To follow T-cell clones before and after both primary and booster YFV17D yellow fever vaccination, bulk TCR alpha and beta repertoires underwent longitudinal sequencing. Two healthy male donors, one aged 18 to 30 and one aged 30 to 40 years, were included in the cohort. Overall study outcomes, separate from this receptor: Because only a couple of donors were included in the study, the extent to which the findings can be generalized is limited. Computational filtering was needed because FACS-sorted repertoires could contain abundant contaminating clonotypes from the bulk population. A small share of clonotypes was detected in both CD4 and CD8 compartments, with the overlap likely arising from convergent recombination. The secondary T-cell response was weaker than the primary response but faster, peaking on day 5 instead of day 15. After the booster, most of the clones that had expanded following primary vaccination were detected again (approximately 96% of CD4 and 80% to 90% of CD8), which suggests that memory was broadly maintained.

In the germline V gene, CDR1 corresponds to SGHTA and CDR2 to FQGNSA. For this chain, trimming is 5 bases at the V end and 6 bases at the J end, and the number of junction bases without a gene match is 6. The CDR3 sequence holds 13 residues, the cysteine and phenylalanine included. The CDR3 DNA has 39 bases and is translated from base 1. The treatment or condition label, as the study defines it: live attenuated yellow fever vaccine strain. At every blood-draw timepoint, two biological replicates of bulk PBMCs were collected. A standard Ficoll-Paque protocol was used to isolate PBMCs from peripheral blood. RNA was extracted with TriZol from bulk PBMCs, CD4 and CD8 fractions, and dextramer-positive and dextramer-negative fractions.

The sequenced sample was PBMCs, obtained 15 days after the yellow fever booster vaccination. Rearrangement joined TRBV7-2 to TRBJ2-7; TRBD1 agrees with 8 junctional bases. This sequence originates from a man aged 25 to 40 who received the YFV17D yellow fever vaccine. The CDR3 reads as follows: CASSARTGPEQYF. The sequence in DNA is TGTGCCAGCAGCGCCCGGACAGGGCCCGAGCAGTACTTC. Full variable domain (CDR3 extended with the reference TRBV7-2 and TRBJ2-7 proteins): GAGVSQSPSNKVTEKGKDVELRCDPISGHTALYWYRQSLGQGLEFLIYFQGNSAPDKSGLPSDRFSAERTGGSVSTLTIQRTQQEDSAVYLCASSARTGPEQYFGPGTRLTVT.